These 24 T cell receptor beta chains were sequenced from one sample in a study of identical twins. TCRdb independently ran MiXCR on the 5' RACE reads; one entry per CDR3 protein. Of roughly 690,000 distinct CDR3 sequences detected, 21% appear once; the ten largest clones hold over 4%. These records were also assigned to another study, of T cells expressing NK-cell markers.

The material sequenced was PBMCs. The receptor source for this set is a woman under 30 in good health.

This clonotype showed up just a few times. This chain links TRBV20-1 with TRBJ2-4; D is perhaps TRBD2 (6 bases). This CDR3 comprises 14 residues. Germline V gene sequence: CDR1 DFQATT, CDR2 SNEGSKA (reference sequence). V was shortened by 0 bases and J by 6 bases, with 12 bases between the two germline ends. In nucleotides, the CDR3 is TGCAGTGCTAGAGAAGTTCGGGAGAGAAACATTCAGTACTTC. Translation gives CSAREVRERNIQYF.

To note about this clonotype: It is likely a read error, because the conserved phenylalanine at the end of the CDR3 is missing. The rearrangement uses TRBV7-7 and TRBJ2-7; TRBD2 agrees at 7 bases. V dropped 5 bases and J dropped 2; count of bases not matched to a gene: 9. The CDR3 spans 15 residues. Germline V gives CDR1 SSHAT, CDR2 FNYEAQ (reference sequence). This CDR3 reads CASSPGASGTYEQYS. The DNA for the CDR3 is TGTGCCAGCAGCCCCGGGGCTAGCGGTACCTACGAGCAGTACTCC.

This chain connects TRBV12-3 or TRBV12-4 to TRBJ2-2; perhaps TRBD2 as D (5 bases). The CDR3 has 15 amino acids. Trimming took 5 bases from V and 1 from J, leaving 11 bases between them. The CDR3 loop reads CASSASAGNTGELFF. In nucleotides, the CDR3 is TGTGCCAGCAGTGCCTCGGCGGGGAACACCGGGGAGCTGTTTTTT.

As DNA, the CDR3 is TGTGCCAGCAGCGTAGCTTCGGCGGGGGGGCCATGGGATACGCAGTATTTT. Residues: CASSVASAGGPWDTQYF. The V gene is TRBV9, the J gene TRBJ2-3, with 9 nucleotides matching TRBD2. The CDR3 contains 17 residues. The germline V gene encodes CDR1 SGDLS and CDR2 YYNGEE. V trimming: 0 bases; J trimming: 6 bases; junction bases outside the gene matches: 11.

The chain has TRBV6-2 or TRBV6-3 and TRBJ2-2; D perhaps matches TRBD1 (6 bases). Per germline, CDR1 MNHEY and CDR2 SVGEGT. Between the trimmed V and J ends, which lost 8 bases and 6 bases, there was a span of 13 bases. This CDR3 region has 13 residues. CDR3 amino acids: CASGTLTAGELFF. CDR3 bases: TGTGCCAGCGGGACACTTACCGCCGGGGAGCTGTTTTTT.

This clonotype was recorded at least ten times. V usage is TRBV6-2 or TRBV6-3 and J usage is TRBJ2-3, with unresolved D. Germline V gene data show CDR1 as MNHEY and CDR2 as SVGEGT. There are 14 residues in the CDR3. The germline V and J ends were trimmed by 2 bases and 2 bases, with 8 bases remaining between them. The CDR3 DNA is TGTGCCAGCAGTTACGGGCGGTCCACAGATACGCAGTATTTT. Translating gives CASSYGRSTDTQYF.

This chain links TRBV11-2 with TRBJ2-1; possibly TRBD2 for D (5 bases). Germline CDR1 is SGHAT and CDR2 is FQNNGV. The CDR3 length is 15 residues. The V end lost 7 bases, the J end lost 6 bases, and 19 bases lay between the germline ends. The CDR3 loop is CASTKEAGRSNEQFF. CDR3 sequence (DNA): TGTGCCAGCACTAAAGAGGCGGGTAGATCCAATGAGCAGTTCTTC.

The rearrangement links TRBV5-6 to TRBJ1-2; TRBD1 aligns across 7 bases. The V gene end was trimmed by 5 bases and the J gene end by 5 bases; junction bases not matched to a gene: 9. CDR3 length equals 14 residues. CDR1 and CDR2 (germline): SGHDT, YYEEEE. The CDR3 DNA follows: TGTGCCAGCAGTTCAGGGGGAACCACGTATGGCTACACCTTC. Translation gives CASSSGGTTYGYTF.

This clonotype has at least ten counts. V is TRBV6-1 and J is TRBJ2-7; no reliable D call. The CDR3 has 14 amino acids. V dropped 5 bases and J dropped 0 bases, with 11 bases sitting between them. CDR1 and CDR2 from the germline V gene are MNHNS and SASEGT. The CDR3, as DNA: TGTGCCAGCAGTCTATTGGAAAGCTCCTACGAGCAGTACTTC. Encoded protein: CASSLLESSYEQYF.

This clonotype was recorded many times. This chain uses TRBV5-1 with TRBJ2-3; 12 nucleotides align to TRBD2. The CDR3 sequence is 16 residues long. Germline lookup yields CDR1 SGHRS and CDR2 YFSETQ. Germline trimming cut 4 bases from V and 5 bases from J; bases unmatched to any gene: 8. DNA for the CDR3: TGCGCCAGCAGCGTCTCGACTAGCGGGGGCCAAGATACGCAGTATTTT. It translates to CASSVSTSGGQDTQYF. Full variable domain (rest looked up from reference TRBV5-1 and TRBJ2-3): KAGVTQTPRYLIKTRGQQVTLSCSPISGHRSVSWYQQTPGQGLQFLFEYFSETQRNKGNFPGRFSGRQFSNSRSEMNVSTLELGDSALYLCASSVSTSGGQDTQYFGPGTRLTVL.

This sequence joins TRBV20-1 and TRBJ2-7; possibly TRBD1 for D (5 bases). The germline V gene has CDR1 DFQATT and CDR2 SNEGSKA (reference sequence). Trimming took 1 base from V and 4 from J, leaving 11 bases between them. This CDR3 comprises 13 residues. CDR3 region: CSARASRAYEQYF. The CDR3 DNA is TGCAGTGCTAGAGCATCCAGGGCGTACGAGCAGTACTTC.

This clonotype came up a few times. The rearrangement links TRBV5-5 to TRBJ2-1; D gene unclear. Germline assignment: CDR1 SGHKS and CDR2 YYEKEE (reference sequence). V lost 5 bases and J lost 5, with 11 bases in between. CDR3 size: 13 residues. The CDR3 bases are TGTGCCAGCAGGTGGATCCTCGACAATGAGCAGTTCTTC. This gives the protein CASRWILDNEQFF.

This clonotype showed up many times. The chain recombines TRBV20-1 with TRBJ2-7; 7 positions match TRBD2. Germline V lookup: CDR1 DFQATT, CDR2 SNEGSKA (reference sequence). V shed 5 bases, J shed 0 bases, and the junction held 1 base outside the gene matches. The length of the CDR3 is 12 residues. The CDR3 is CSAGGGSYEQYF. The CDR3 region has the DNA TGCAGTGCTGGCGGGGGCTCCTACGAGCAGTACTTC.

The chain carries TRBV12-3 or TRBV12-4 and TRBJ2-1, with 12 positions matching TRBD2. The CDR3 contains 15 residues. J was trimmed by 10 bases and V by 5 bases; bases with no gene match: 9. CDR3 DNA sequence: TGTGCCAGCAGTGATCGACTAGCGGGGGTCTGGGAGCAGTTCTTC. This codes for CASSDRLAGVWEQFF.

The rearrangement links TRBV20-1 to TRBJ2-7; TRBD1 matches at 9 bases. Trimming at V came to 5 bases and at J to 2 bases, leaving 4 bases not matched to a gene. This CDR3 is built from 13 residues. CDR1 and CDR2 from the germline V gene are DFQATT and SNEGSKA (reference sequence). The CDR3 spells CSAGGQGTYEQYF. The CDR3 coding sequence is TGCAGTGCTGGGGGACAGGGAACCTACGAGCAGTACTTC.

V gene TRBV10-3 combines with J gene TRBJ2-3, with D unclear. The ends were cut back, 11 bases at V and 5 bases at J, with 17 bases in the middle. The germline V gene encodes CDR1 ENHRY and CDR2 SYGVKD. The CDR3 is made up of 13 amino acids. The CDR3 coding sequence is TGTGCCGTCGCTGGGCCCCCAATAGATACGCAGTATTTT. Translation: CAVAGPPIDTQYF.

This clonotype was found a few times. The chain recombines TRBV7-9 with TRBJ2-1; the match to TRBD2 covers 9 bases. There are 15 residues in the CDR3. The J segment lost 4 bases and the V segment lost 6 bases, leaving 7 bases of the junction unmatched. The germline V gene has CDR1 SEHNR and CDR2 FQNEAQ (reference sequence). CDR3 bases: TGTGCCAGCAGTACCCGCGGGGGGGAATACAATGAGCAGTTCTTC. Its protein is CASSTRGGEYNEQFF.

This clonotype has at least ten counts. The chain carries TRBV4-3 and TRBJ2-7, with D perhaps TRBD1 (5 bases). Germline CDR1 is LGHNA and CDR2 is YSLEER. This CDR3 has 13 amino acids. Trimming removed 4 bases at V and 0 bases at J, with 7 bases between. The CDR3 region is CASSPDSSYEQYF. Here the CDR3 DNA reads TGCGCCAGCAGCCCTGACAGCTCCTACGAGCAGTACTTC.

The CDR3, as DNA: TGCGCCAGCAGCTTGCCACCGGGTGACCTCACAGATACGCAGTATTTT. Protein sequence: CASSLPPGDLTDTQYF. The chain employs TRBV5-1 and TRBJ2-3; no firm D call. The CDR3 sequence is 16 residues long. Germline CDR1 reads SGHRS; CDR2 reads YFSETQ. Trimming cost V 1 base and J 2 bases, with 14 bases left between them.

V usage is TRBV12-3 or TRBV12-4 and J usage is TRBJ2-3; D may be TRBD2 (6 bases). CDR3 length equals 13 residues. The V gene lost 5 bases and the J gene lost 8 bases, with 14 bases spanning the gap. Here the CDR3 reads CASSLPPAGTQYF. In DNA form, the CDR3 reads TGTGCCAGCAGTCTCCCTCCAGCGGGTACGCAGTATTTT.

The rearrangement joins TRBV29-1 to TRBJ2-1; maybe TRBD1 (7 bases). Germline loops: CDR1 SQVTM, CDR2 ANQGSEA. Trimming stripped 2 bases from V and 6 bases from J, with 14 bases between. This CDR3 is built from 14 residues. CDR3 sequence: CSVERGTVRNEQFF. The CDR3 region has the DNA TGCAGCGTTGAACGCGGGACAGTTCGCAATGAGCAGTTCTTC.

This clonotype was counted only a few times. The chain carries TRBV12-3 or TRBV12-4 and TRBJ2-7, with 8 bases aligning to TRBD1. After removal of 7 bases from V and 1 base from J, the junction contained 3 bases not matched to a gene. The CDR3 loop spans 13 amino acids. The CDR3 DNA sequence: TGTGCCAGCACCTACAGGGGGTCCTACGAGCAGTACTTC. Translating it yields CASTYRGSYEQYF.

This clonotype has more than one count but fewer than ten. The genes are TRBV7-8 and TRBJ2-2; 9 nucleotides agree with TRBD2. The CDR3 consists of 16 residues. Trimming cost V 0 bases and J 6 bases; bases outside gene matches: 5. Germline V gene data show CDR1 as SGHVS and CDR2 as FQNEAQ. The chain's CDR3 is CASSLAGTSPAGELFF. In DNA form, the CDR3 reads TGTGCCAGCAGCTTAGCCGGGACTAGCCCCGCCGGGGAGCTGTTTTTT.

This clonotype was observed a few times. The chain has TRBV6-1 and TRBJ2-6; D remains unclear. This CDR3 is built from 15 residues. Germline V gives CDR1 MNHNS, CDR2 SASEGT. Trimming removed 2 bases from V and 4 bases from J, with 9 bases in between. CDR3 protein: CASSEWSFGANVLTF. The CDR3 DNA reads TGTGCCAGCAGTGAATGGTCCTTCGGGGCCAACGTCCTGACTTTC.